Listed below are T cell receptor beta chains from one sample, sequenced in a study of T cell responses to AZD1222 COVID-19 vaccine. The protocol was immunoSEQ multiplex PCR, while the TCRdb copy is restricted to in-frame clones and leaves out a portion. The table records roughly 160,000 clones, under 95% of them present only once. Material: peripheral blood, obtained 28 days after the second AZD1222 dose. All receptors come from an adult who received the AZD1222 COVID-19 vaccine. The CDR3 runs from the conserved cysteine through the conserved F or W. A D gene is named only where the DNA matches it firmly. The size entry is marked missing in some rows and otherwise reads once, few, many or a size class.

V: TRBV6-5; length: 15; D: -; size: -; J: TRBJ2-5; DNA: TGTGCCAGCAGTTACGACCCAGGGTTTGCAGAGACCCAGTACTTC; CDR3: CASSYDPGFAETQYF
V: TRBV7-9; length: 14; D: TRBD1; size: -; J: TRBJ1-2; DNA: TGTGCCAGCAGCTTCCTTCAGGGGGTATATGGCTACACCTTC; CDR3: CASSFLQGVYGYTF
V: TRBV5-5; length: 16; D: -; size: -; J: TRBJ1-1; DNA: TGTGCCAGCAGCTTGGCCCTTGTCCGGATGAACACTGAAGCTTTCTTT; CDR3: CASSLALVRMNTEAFF
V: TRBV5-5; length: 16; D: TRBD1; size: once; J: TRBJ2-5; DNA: TGTGCCAGCAGCATACCCCTAACAGGGGGTCAAGAGACCCAGTACTTC; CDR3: CASSIPLTGGQETQYF
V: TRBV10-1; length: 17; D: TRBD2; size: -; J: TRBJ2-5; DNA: TGCGCCAGCAGTGAGTCGAAACTAGCGGGGGCCGGGGAGACCCAGTACTTC; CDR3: CASSESKLAGAGETQYF
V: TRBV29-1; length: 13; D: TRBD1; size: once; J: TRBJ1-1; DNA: TGCAGCGTTGTTAGACAGGGCATCACTGAAGCTTTCTTT; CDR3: CSVVRQGITEAFF
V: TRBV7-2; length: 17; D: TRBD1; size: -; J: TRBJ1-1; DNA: TGTGCCAGCAGCTTAAGGCGGGAAACAGGGGGCGGGAGAGGCGCTTTCTTT; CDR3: CASSLRRETGGGRGAFF
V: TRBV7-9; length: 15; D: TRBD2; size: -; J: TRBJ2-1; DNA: TGTGCCAGCAGCTTAAGACTAGCGGGAGACAATGAGCAGTTCTTC; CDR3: CASSLRLAGDNEQFF
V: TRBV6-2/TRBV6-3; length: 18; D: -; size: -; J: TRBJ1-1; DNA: TGTGCCAGCAGTTACCACCTCGACCAGGGGCGGATGAACACTGAAGCTTTCTTT; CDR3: CASSYHLDQGRMNTEAFF
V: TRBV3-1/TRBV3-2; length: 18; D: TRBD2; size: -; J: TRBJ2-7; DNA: TGTGCCAGCAGCGAACGACCACTAGGACTAGCGGGGAGATACGAGCAGTACTTC; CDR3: CASSERPLGLAGRYEQYF
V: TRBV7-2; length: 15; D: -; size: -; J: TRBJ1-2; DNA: TGTGCCAGCAGCTTAAGTAAGGTGGCGAACTATGGCTACACCTTC; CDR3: CASSLSKVANYGYTF
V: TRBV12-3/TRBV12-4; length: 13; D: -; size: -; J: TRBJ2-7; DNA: TGTGCCAGCAGTTTCGGCGATTCCTACGAGCAGTACTTC; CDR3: CASSFGDSYEQYF
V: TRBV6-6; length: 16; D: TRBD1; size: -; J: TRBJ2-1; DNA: TGTGCCAGCAGTTCCAGGGGGCGCGGCTCCTACAATGAGCAGTTCTTC; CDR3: CASSSRGRGSYNEQFF
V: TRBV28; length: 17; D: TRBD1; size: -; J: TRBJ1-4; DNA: TGTGCCAGCAGTCCCCTTTGGGGGACAGGGGGCCTTGAAAAACTGTTTTTT; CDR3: CASSPLWGTGGLEKLFF
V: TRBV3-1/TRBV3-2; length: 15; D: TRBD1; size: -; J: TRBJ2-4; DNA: TGTGCCAGCAGCCGCGAACAGGGGACCAAAAACATTCAGTACTTC; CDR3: CASSREQGTKNIQYF
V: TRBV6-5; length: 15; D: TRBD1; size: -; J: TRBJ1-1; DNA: TGTGCCAGCACGGACAGGACGAAGATGAACACTGAAGCTTTCTTT; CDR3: CASTDRTKMNTEAFF
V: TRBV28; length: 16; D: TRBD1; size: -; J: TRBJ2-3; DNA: TGTGCCAGCAGTTTACCCCCAGGGGGCCTGACAGATACGCAGTATTTT; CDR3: CASSLPPGGLTDTQYF
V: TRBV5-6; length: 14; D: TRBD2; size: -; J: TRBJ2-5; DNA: TGTGCCAGCAGCTCACCGGGACTAAGAGAGACCCAGTACTTC; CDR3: CASSSPGLRETQYF
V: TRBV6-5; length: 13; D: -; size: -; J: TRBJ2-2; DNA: TGTGCCAGCAGCGACGTTAACGCCGGGGAGCTGTTTTTT; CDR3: CASSDVNAGELFF
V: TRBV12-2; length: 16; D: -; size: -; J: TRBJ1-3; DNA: TGTGCAAGTCGCTCTCGAAGGAACCCCTCTGGAAACACCATATATTTT; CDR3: CASRSRRNPSGNTIYF
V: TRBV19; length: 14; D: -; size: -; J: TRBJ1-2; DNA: TGTGCCAGTAGTATAAGGGCCTCTGGCTATGGCTACACCTTC; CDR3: CASSIRASGYGYTF
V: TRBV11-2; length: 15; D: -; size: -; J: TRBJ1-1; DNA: TGTGCCAGCAGCTTAGATATCGATCTGAACACTGAAGCTTTCTTT; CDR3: CASSLDIDLNTEAFF
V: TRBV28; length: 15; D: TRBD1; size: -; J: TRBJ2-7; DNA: TGTGCCAGCAGCCTGAACGGGGCAGGGGGCAACGAGCAGTACTTC; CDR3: CASSLNGAGGNEQYF
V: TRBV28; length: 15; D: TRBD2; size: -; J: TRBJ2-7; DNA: TGTGCCAGCAGTTCCGGACTAGCGGGAATCTACGAGCAGTACTTC; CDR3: CASSSGLAGIYEQYF
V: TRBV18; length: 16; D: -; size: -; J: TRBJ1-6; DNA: TGTGCCAGCTCACTTTTTCCGCCGAGGGATAATTCACCCCTCCACTTT; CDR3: CASSLFPPRDNSPLHF
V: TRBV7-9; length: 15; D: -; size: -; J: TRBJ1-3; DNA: TGTGCCAGCAGCCCGACGGCGTACTCTGGAAACACCATATATTTT; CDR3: CASSPTAYSGNTIYF
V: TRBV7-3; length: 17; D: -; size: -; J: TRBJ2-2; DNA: TGTGCCAGCAGCCCCTCTTCTGGGCGGGGGAACACCGGGGAGCTGTTTTTT; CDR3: CASSPSSGRGNTGELFF
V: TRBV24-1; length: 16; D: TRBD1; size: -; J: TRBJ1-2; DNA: TGTGCCACCAGCCCGACAGGGGCGGCTTCTAACTATGGCTACACCTTC; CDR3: CATSPTGAASNYGYTF
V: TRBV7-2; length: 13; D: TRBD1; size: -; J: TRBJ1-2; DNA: TGTGCCAGCAGCCAGGGACAGTCCTATGGCTACACCTTC; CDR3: CASSQGQSYGYTF
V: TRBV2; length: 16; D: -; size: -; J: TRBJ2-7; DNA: TGTGCCAGCAGTGAAATAGGATTGGGCACAGGGAGCGAGCAGTACTTC; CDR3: CASSEIGLGTGSEQYF
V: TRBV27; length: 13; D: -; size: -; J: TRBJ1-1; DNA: TGTGCCAGCAGCAGGGGTTCGGGGACTGAAGCTTTCTTT; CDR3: CASSRGSGTEAFF
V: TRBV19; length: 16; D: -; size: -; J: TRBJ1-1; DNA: TGTGCCAGTAGTATAGATTCACCGGGGGCGCGAACTGAAGCTTTCTTT; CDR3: CASSIDSPGARTEAFF
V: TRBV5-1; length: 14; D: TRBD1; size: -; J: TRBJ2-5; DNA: TGCGCCACACAGGCGGGGACAGGTGGGGAGACCCAGTACTTC; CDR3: CATQAGTGGETQYF
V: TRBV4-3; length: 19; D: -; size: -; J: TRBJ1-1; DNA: TGCGCCAGCAGCCAAGATACCAGGGGCCCGTTAAGCATGAACACTGAAGCTTTCTTT; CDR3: CASSQDTRGPLSMNTEAFF
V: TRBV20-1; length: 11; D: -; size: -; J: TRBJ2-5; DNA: TGCAGCTCGGACCTTCTGGGGACCCAGTACTTC; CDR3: CSSDLLGTQYF
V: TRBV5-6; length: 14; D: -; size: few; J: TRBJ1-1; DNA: TGTGCCAGCAGCGCGACACCATGGGACACTGAAGCTTTCTTT; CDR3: CASSATPWDTEAFF
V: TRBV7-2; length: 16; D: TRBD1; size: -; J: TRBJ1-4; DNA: TGTGCCAGCAGCCTCCGGGACAGGGTGGTTAATGAAAAACTGTTTTTT; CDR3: CASSLRDRVVNEKLFF
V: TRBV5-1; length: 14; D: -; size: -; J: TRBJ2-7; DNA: TGCGCCAGCAGCTTGGGGCAGGCGAAATACGAGCAGTACTTC; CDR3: CASSLGQAKYEQYF
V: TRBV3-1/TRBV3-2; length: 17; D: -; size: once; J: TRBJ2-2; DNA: TGTGCCAGCAGCCAAGTAACGGGGTTCGCGAACACCGGGGAGCTGTTTTTT; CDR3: CASSQVTGFANTGELFF
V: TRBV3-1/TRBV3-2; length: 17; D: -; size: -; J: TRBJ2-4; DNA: TGTGCCAGCAGCCCTGGGAGAGGGGAGGTAGCCAAAAACATTCAGTACTTC; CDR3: CASSPGRGEVAKNIQYF
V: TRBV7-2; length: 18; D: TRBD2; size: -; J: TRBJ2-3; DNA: TGTGCCAGCAGCTTAATAGCGATTGGGCGGGGGGGCGTAGATACGCAGTATTTT; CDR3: CASSLIAIGRGGVDTQYF
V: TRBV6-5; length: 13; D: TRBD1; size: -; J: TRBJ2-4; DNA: TGTGCCAGCAGGACAGGGGGCTTGGACATTCAGTACTTC; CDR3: CASRTGGLDIQYF
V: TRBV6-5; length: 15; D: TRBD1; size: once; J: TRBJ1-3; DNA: TGTGCCAGCAGTACCTGGACAGGGTCGGAAAACACCATATATTTT; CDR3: CASSTWTGSENTIYF
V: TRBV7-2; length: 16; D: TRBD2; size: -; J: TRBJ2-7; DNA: TGTGTCAGCAGCTTAGGGGCTAGCGGGAGTCTCTACGAGCAGTACTTC; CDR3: CVSSLGASGSLYEQYF
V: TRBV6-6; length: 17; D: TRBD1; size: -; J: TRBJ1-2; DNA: TGTGCCAGCAGTCCCCGGGACAGGGGATCCCAACTCTATGGCTACACCTTC; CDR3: CASSPRDRGSQLYGYTF
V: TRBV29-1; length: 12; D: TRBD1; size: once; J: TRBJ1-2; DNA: TGCAGCGTTTGGACAGGTTTGGATGGCTACACCTTC; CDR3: CSVWTGLDGYTF
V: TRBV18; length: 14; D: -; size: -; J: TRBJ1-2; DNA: TGTGCCAGCTCCCCTTCGGGGGGGGTGGATGGCTACACCTTC; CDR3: CASSPSGGVDGYTF
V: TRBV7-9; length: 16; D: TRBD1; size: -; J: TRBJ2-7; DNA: TGTGCCAGCAGGCACACCCACGGGACAGATCCCTACGAGCAGTACTTC; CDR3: CASRHTHGTDPYEQYF
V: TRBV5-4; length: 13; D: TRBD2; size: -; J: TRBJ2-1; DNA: TGTGCCAGCAGCACCGGACTAGCGGGAGAGCAGTTCTTC; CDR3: CASSTGLAGEQFF
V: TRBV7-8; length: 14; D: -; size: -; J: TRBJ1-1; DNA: TGTGCCAGCAGCTTAGTAGGTAGCGACGGAGAAGCTTTCTTT; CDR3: CASSLVGSDGEAFF
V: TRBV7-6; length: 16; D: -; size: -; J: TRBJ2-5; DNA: TGTGCCAGCAGCTTAGCCCGGGGGCGCCCCCAAGAGACCCAGTACTTC; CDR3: CASSLARGRPQETQYF